This TCR beta chain was observed in a study of cytomegalovirus exposure and HLA in healthy donors. In the PCR, 60 Vbeta and 13 Jbeta primers were used. Assay: immunoSEQ multiplex PCR; the TCRdb copy retains only in-frame clones and omits some. This table has about 120,000 clones, roughly three fifths appearing once. The junction had 18 bases not matched to a gene; V was cut back by 8 bases and J by 0 bases. The CDR3 totals 19 residues. Germline loops: CDR1 LNHNV, CDR2 YYDKDF (reference sequence). What was sequenced was PBMCs. The J gene is TRBJ1-5, the V gene TRBV15, with 8 bases aligning to TRBD1. The receptor was isolated from a woman aged 40 to 49 in good health and CMV-seropositive. CDR3 sequence (DNA): TGTGCCACCTCCCTCCGGGACAGGAGCTTTCTTTATAGCAATCAGCCCCAGCATTTT. It codes for CATSLRDRSFLYSNQPQHF.